This T cell receptor (beta chain) appears in the sequencing data of a study of cytomegalovirus exposure and HLA in healthy donors. General study findings and limits: TCR beta V- and J-gene trimming was later associated with a missense DCLRE1C variant.

Use of 60 Vbeta and 13 Jbeta primers characterized the PCR. Sequencing used immunoSEQ multiplex PCR; TCRdb keeps in-frame clones, though not all of them. The sample table sets out some 96,000 clones. The germline CDR1 and CDR2 sequences are MDHEN and SYDVKM. V lost 6 bases and J lost 4; bases outside the gene matches: 11. CDR3 length equals 16 residues. Points on this clone: The antigen is undetermined.

This chain uses TRBV28 with TRBJ2-5; TRBD1 aligns across 10 bases. The TCR originated in a woman in her twenties or thirties in good health and CMV-seronegative. Sequencing used PBMCs. Here the CDR3 reads CASSPPDRGPPETQYF. CDR3 nucleotides: TGTGCCAGCAGCCCTCCTGACAGGGGGCCGCCAGAGACCCAGTACTTC.